The sequence of this T cell receptor (beta chain) was determined in a study of cytomegalovirus exposure and HLA in healthy donors (dated by TCRdb to the late 2010s). For the wider study: According to an earlier analysis of several hundred of the donors, 150 million to 200 million T cells yielded roughly 110 million unique TCR beta sequences and about 300 Gb of sequence data. HLA typing included class I and class II loci at four-digit resolution. In addition to the first cohort of 666 subjects, a separate validation cohort of over 90 different subjects was used. The aim of the study was to test whether cataloging public T cell receptors could identify signatures of past pathogen exposure. Typing coverage varied by locus: roughly 629-630 donors for A, B, C, DRB1 and DQB1; more than 500 for DQA1; around 610 for DPA1; about 450 for DPB1. Of the roughly 400 genotyped donors, about 84% fell in the genetic ancestry cluster associated with self-reported Caucasian donors. The T cell repertoires of some 670 subjects were profiled by immunosequencing and related to cytomegalovirus serostatus. All discovery cohort repertoires had been generated using a single sequencing platform. High-throughput TCR immunosequencing, statistical association of individual TCRs with disease status, and machine learning were combined to predict cytomegalovirus infection status. Five DR-DQ haplotypes were handled as single units for association and clustering because linkage in the cohort was strong. A later analysis re-analyzed previously published TCR beta repertoires from 660 or so donors and added high-resolution HLA genotyping to study TCR occurrence patterns. The later analysis used no new phenotypic data to find candidate immune exposures, relying instead on TCR beta sequences and their occurrence across donors. Approximately 310 gigabases of sequencing data and roughly 80 million unique TCR sequences made up an early release that covered over 550 HLA-typed donors. Donor age, sex, ethnicity and CMV serostatus were compiled alongside the repertoire data. In a later genetic analysis, genome-wide SNP genotypes for about 55% of the roughly 700 donors were used, and that subset was treated as a discovery cohort. Among 398 genotyped donors of the cohort, an average of 235,054 unique TCR beta nucleotide sequences were sequenced per donor, roughly 18% of them non-productive. In an earlier analysis of more than 550 of the donors, high-throughput TCR beta sequencing was used to judge whether each TCR beta V gene segment behaved as functional or pseudogenic. The paper's findings and limits, for the study overall: V-gene and J-gene trimming of TCR beta chains was associated with a missense DCLRE1C variant in a later genetic analysis, and the association was replicated in an independent cohort. The authors suggested that the approach could potentially be extended to other disease states and immunological phenotypes. Some IMGT-functional V segments, including TRBV6-2 and TRBV6-3, could not be distinguished by the 87-base-pair reads and were therefore excluded. While some public TCRs were present in many individuals, most TCR sequences turned up only very rarely across donors. CMV serostatus was the only immune exposure information available for the cohort. Sequencing depth was assumed to be roughly uniform across donors in the presence/absence analyses, though that assumption may not hold. In a later analysis, over 15,000 TCR beta sequences were associated with specific HLA alleles at a false discovery rate of 0.05. The classifier was reported to diagnose cytomegalovirus status with high specificity and sensitivity in both the original and validation cohorts. The sequencing pipeline was judged likely to have produced a cluster of highly shared sequence variants as a technical artifact. A later analysis found that most CMV-associated TCR beta chains appeared HLA-restricted, with HLA associations seemingly driven largely by CMV exposure. According to a later analysis, parvovirus B19, influenza, CMV and Epstein-Barr virus appeared linked to several top co-occurrence clusters. Seventeen rarely observed V segments, including chromosome 9 orphons, were excluded from the earlier analysis of just under 600 of the donors because counts were too low. The study gave a list of 150 to 200 TCR beta chains associated with cytomegalovirus. Strong co-occurrence of HLA alleles, especially DR and DQ, made assigning TCR associations to individual alleles difficult. The cohort was sequenced for TCR beta chains only, and without alpha or paired-chain data the features that could be detected were limited. Because HLA typing was unavailable for some donors at each locus, only the typed subset was used in association tests. Compared with equally common non-associated chains, HLA-associated TCR beta chains in a later analysis were more clonally expanded and had lower generation probabilities. A later analysis found that TCR association rates varied across HLA loci, with DRB1 alleles showing the most associated TCRs and HLA-C alleles the fewest. In vitro tests confirmed that a few of the cytomegalovirus-associated TCR beta chains recognize cytomegalovirus antigens. In an earlier analysis of approximately 590 of the donors, most TCR beta V segments appeared in productive rearrangements about 90% or about 30% of the time, broadly matching IMGT annotations. In a later genetic analysis, fewer N-insertions in productive TCRs were reported among donors in an Asian-associated ancestry cluster than the roughly 700-donor mean. A further reported finding was that TCR beta sequences accurately predicted the HLA-A and HLA-B alleles for most subjects in the first cohort. Linkage disequilibrium might explain the correlated functional status among segregating V segments, but an unknown experimental factor could not be excluded.

The cohort consisted of 666 healthy bone marrow donors. At the time of sampling, every cohort member was nominally healthy, though immune exposures that went unrecorded were likely present. The donor tested CMV seropositive and was one of the 289 seropositive cohort members. A peripheral blood sample was provided by each donor, and peripheral blood mononuclear cells were used for TCR beta sequencing. The Qiagen DNeasy Blood Extraction Kit was used to extract genomic DNA from the blood cell samples. There are 19 amino acids in the CDR3, from cysteine to phenylalanine inclusive. Only the CDR3 DNA stays, 57 bases, in frame from base 1. CDR1 and CDR2, per the germline V gene, are ENHRY and SYGVKD. V is clipped by 4 bases and J by 1 base, and the sequence between their germline boundaries is 24 bases long. Receptor libraries were prepared by the immunoSEQ multiplex PCR assay. A mixture of 60 forward primers for TCR Vbeta segments and 13 reverse primers for TCR Jbeta segments was used in the multiplex PCR. A multiplex PCR assay on genomic DNA amplified the CDR3 region of rearranged TCR beta genes. On the Illumina HiSeq System, the amplified TCR beta libraries were sequenced as 87-base-pair reads. The authors' pipeline ran thus. In a later analysis, some 80 million unique TCR beta chains were counted across the roughly 670 repertoires, and around 10 million of these chains were shared by at least two donors. Raw reads were error-corrected and collapsed into unique sequences with a nearest-neighbor algorithm that merged closely related sequences to remove PCR and sequencing errors. CDR3 sequences were aligned to IMGT reference sequences to assign V, D and J gene segments. For a sequence to be retained, at least a six-nucleotide match to both a V gene segment and a J gene segment was required. Rearrangements were called productive when the CDR3 lacked stop codons and stayed in frame with V and J; all others were non-productive. CDR3 was defined by IMGT convention, running from the second conserved V-encoded cysteine to the conserved J-encoded phenylalanine. In an earlier analysis of more than 550 of the donors, sequences lacking an unambiguous match to a single V gene segment were excluded. An earlier analysis of several hundred of the donors called V segments functional above 56.7% productive rearrangements and segregating when the between-donor standard deviation exceeded 5%. A statistical classification framework was developed to diagnose cytomegalovirus status using the catalog of TCR beta chain sequences. In a later analysis, TCR nucleotide sequences were compared against IMGT/GENE-DB human TR gene sequences so that V and J genes could be assigned. A later analysis assigned CDR3 sequences and most-parsimonious VDJ recombination scenarios with the TCRdist pipeline. In a later analysis, each TCR beta chain was defined by its CDR3 amino acid sequence together with its V-gene family, and reads lacking a unique V-gene family were excluded. To address suspected cross-contamination and a sequencing artifact, a later analysis removed over 500 highly shared, low-generation-probability nucleotide sequences. In a later analysis, a clonal expansion index for each public chain was calculated from normalized within-repertoire ranks of inferred template counts. A later analysis computed generation probabilities with a VDJ recombination model fitted to out-of-frame rearrangements, and checked the results against IGoR. Hypergeometric tests were used in a later analysis to score TCR-TCR, TCR-HLA and TCR-CMV co-occurrence, with a repertoire-size bias correction applied to the TCR pairs. A later analysis estimated false discovery rates by permuting HLA or CMV assignments 20 times. In a later analysis, co-occurring TCRs were grouped with DBSCAN, and TCRdist sequence similarity was added when clustering was performed within HLA-allele-positive subsets. Co-occurrence clustering excluded repertoires with fewer than 30,000 or more than 120,000 public chains, plus five with anomalous nucleotide sharing. This immuneACCESS table, as held by TCRdb, lists in-frame sequences with V and J called but not all clones. Of the missing ones, under half trace to an unresolved V gene in checked studies; the others have no known cause. V and J calls plus clone size are reproduced from that table; the DNA served to infer D and trimming. This sample holds about 170,000 clones; 82% were observed only once. Around 0.97% of the sample goes to the ten largest clones.

In regard to this clone: No cognate antigen has been identified for it. Base quality data are lacking; no much larger clone is found one base away.

Recombination linked TRBV10-3 to TRBJ2-3; tentative D gene TRBD2, with 6 bases matching. The source material was PBMCs. This sequence originates from a girl aged 2 to 10 in good health and CMV-seropositive. The CDR3 protein sequence reads: CAISGWTHHAPGGTDTQYF. DNA sequence: TGTGCCATCAGTGGATGGACCCACCACGCCCCGGGGGGCACAGATACGCAGTATTTT.